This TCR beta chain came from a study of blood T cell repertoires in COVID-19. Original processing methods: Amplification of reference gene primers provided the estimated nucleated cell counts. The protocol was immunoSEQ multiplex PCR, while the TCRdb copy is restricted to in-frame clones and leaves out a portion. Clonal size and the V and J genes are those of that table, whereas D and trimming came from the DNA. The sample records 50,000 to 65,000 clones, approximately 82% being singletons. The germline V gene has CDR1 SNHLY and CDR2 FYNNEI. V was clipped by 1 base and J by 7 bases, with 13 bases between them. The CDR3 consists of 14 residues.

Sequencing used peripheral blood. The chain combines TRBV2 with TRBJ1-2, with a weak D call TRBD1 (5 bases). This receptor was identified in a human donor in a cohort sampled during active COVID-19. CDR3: CASSEVTGRGGYTF. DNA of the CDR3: TGTGCCAGCAGTGAAGTTACAGGAAGGGGTGGCTACACCTTC.